The rows below give T cell receptor beta chains drawn from one sample of a study of blood T cell repertoires in COVID-19. Profiling relied on immunoSEQ multiplex PCR, and the TCRdb table lists in-frame clones only, not all of them. The sample lists around 75,000 clones; approximately 90% were seen once. The sequenced sample was peripheral blood. The receptor set was obtained from a man between 60 and 75 years old with acute or convalescent COVID-19. Each CDR3 is given with its conserved first and last residue. A D gene is named only where the DNA matches it firmly. Not every row has a clone size; where given, it reads once, few, many or a size class.

j_call clone_size d_call v_call cdr3_aa cdr3_nt
TRBJ2-4 once TRBD2 TRBV7-2 CASSWEGLSIQYF TGTGCCAGCAGCTGGGAGGGTTTGAGCATTCAGTACTTC
TRBJ2-1 NA NA TRBV24-1 CATSDFSAAGSYNEQFF TGTGCCACCAGTGATTTCTCAGCGGCCGGCTCCTACAATGAGCAGTTCTTC
TRBJ2-7 NA TRBD2 TRBV6-5 CASSTSGIISYEQYF TGTGCCAGCAGTACTAGCGGGATAATATCCTACGAGCAGTACTTC
TRBJ2-1 NA TRBD1 TRBV10-3 CAITQGEGYHEQFF TGTGCCATCACTCAGGGGGAAGGATATCATGAGCAGTTCTTC
TRBJ1-5 NA NA TRBV28 CASSPTLMVGGQPQHF TGTGCCAGCAGTCCCACCCTTATGGTAGGGGGTCAGCCCCAGCATTTT
TRBJ2-1 NA NA TRBV5-1 CASSPGLSEQFF TGCGCCAGCAGCCCAGGGTTAAGTGAGCAGTTCTTC
TRBJ2-7 NA NA TRBV9 CASSVGQTYEQYF TGTGCCAGCAGCGTAGGGCAGACCTACGAGCAGTACTTC
TRBJ2-4 NA NA TRBV30 CAWSNPGPKSDIQYF TGTGCCTGGAGTAACCCGGGTCCTAAATCGGACATTCAGTACTTC
TRBJ1-2 NA NA TRBV3-1/TRBV3-2 CASSQDVRNYGYTF TGTGCCAGCAGCCAAGACGTCAGGAACTATGGCTACACCTTC
TRBJ2-3 NA TRBD2 TRBV9 CASSVAPLAGGDTQYF TGTGCCAGCAGCGTAGCTCCGCTAGCGGGAGGGGATACGCAGTATTTT
TRBJ2-5 NA NA TRBV6-5 CASKPDSLGQETQYF TGTGCCAGCAAACCCGACAGCCTGGGCCAAGAGACCCAGTACTTC
TRBJ2-2 NA TRBD2 TRBV2 CASSEVRLAGENTGELFF TGTGCCAGCAGTGAAGTAAGGCTAGCGGGCGAAAACACCGGGGAGCTGTTTTTT
TRBJ1-1 once TRBD1 TRBV5-4 CASSQTGGTEAFF TGTGCCAGCAGCCAGACAGGGGGCACTGAAGCTTTCTTT
TRBJ2-1 NA NA TRBV11-1 CASSFDRLVDEQFF TGTGCCAGCAGCTTCGACCGACTAGTGGATGAGCAGTTCTTC
TRBJ2-2 NA NA TRBV19 CASSYSRGVNTGELFF TGTGCCAGTAGTTATTCCCGAGGAGTGAACACCGGGGAGCTGTTTTTT
TRBJ1-2 once NA TRBV5-6 CASSFRTVNVYGYTF TGTGCCAGCAGCTTCAGGACAGTTAACGTCTATGGCTACACCTTC
TRBJ2-7 NA TRBD1 TRBV5-1 CASSTTGQGSYEQYF TGCGCCAGCAGCACCACAGGACAGGGGTCCTACGAGCAGTACTTC
TRBJ1-6 NA NA TRBV29-1 CSAGSGRRSPLHF TGCAGCGCAGGGTCGGGGAGGCGTTCACCCCTCCACTTT
TRBJ2-2 NA TRBD2 TRBV7-9 CASSLDSGGPTTGELFF TGTGCCAGCAGCTTAGATAGCGGGGGCCCTACTACCGGGGAGCTGTTTTTT
TRBJ2-3 NA NA TRBV5-4 CASSPEGGLTDTQYF TGTGCCAGCAGCCCGGAGGGAGGCCTCACAGATACGCAGTATTTT
TRBJ2-1 once NA TRBV7-9 CASSLTRGEQFF TGTGCCAGCAGCTTGACTAGGGGAGAGCAGTTCTTC
TRBJ2-2 NA TRBD1 TRBV18 CASSPPGQGNGELFF TGTGCCAGCTCACCACCGGGACAGGGGAACGGGGAGCTGTTTTTT
TRBJ2-3 NA NA TRBV9 CASNRQPQYTDTQYF TGTGCCAGCAACAGACAGCCCCAGTACACAGATACGCAGTATTTT
TRBJ1-4 NA NA TRBV6-6 CASSYGGFNEKLFF TGTGCCAGCAGTTATGGAGGGTTTAATGAAAAACTGTTTTTT
TRBJ1-2 NA NA TRBV2 CASTERRDSRYGYTF TGTGCCAGCACTGAGAGACGGGATTCAAGATATGGCTACACCTTC
TRBJ2-1 NA NA TRBV11-2 CASSSNAGSYNEQFF TGTGCCAGCAGCTCCAACGCGGGCTCCTACAATGAGCAGTTCTTC
TRBJ2-7 NA NA TRBV6-5 CASSYQAGKIYEQYF TGTGCCAGCAGTTACCAAGCAGGGAAAATCTACGAGCAGTACTTC
TRBJ2-4 NA NA TRBV6-5 CASRMRDLAKNIQYF TGTGCCAGCAGGATGCGGGACCTAGCCAAAAACATTCAGTACTTC
TRBJ2-7 NA TRBD1 TRBV27 CASSISGTGVYEQYF TGTGCCAGCAGTATATCCGGGACAGGGGTCTACGAGCAGTACTTC
TRBJ2-5 NA NA TRBV3-1/TRBV3-2 CASSQDSSETQYF TGTGCCAGCAGCCAAGATAGCTCGGAGACCCAGTACTTC
TRBJ2-1 NA TRBD2 TRBV5-1 CASSLAQGAGGPTYNEQFF TGCGCCAGCAGCTTGGCACAAGGGGCGGGGGGGCCTACCTACAATGAGCAGTTCTTC
TRBJ1-6 NA NA TRBV5-1 CASSWGEGGNSPLHF TGCGCCAGCAGCTGGGGGGAAGGAGGCAATTCACCCCTCCACTTT
TRBJ1-1 NA NA TRBV7-8 CASSLVGGFNTEAFF TGTGCCAGCAGCTTAGTAGGGGGATTCAACACTGAAGCTTTCTTT
TRBJ2-1 NA NA TRBV5-4 CASSFRLGGRDEQFF TGTGCCAGCAGCTTTCGTCTCGGGGGTCGCGATGAGCAGTTCTTC
TRBJ1-2 once NA TRBV28 CASSPRQSGYTF TGTGCCAGCAGCCCCCGACAGTCTGGCTACACCTTC
TRBJ2-1 NA NA TRBV6-4 CASSDARGDEQFF TGTGCCAGCAGTGACGCCAGAGGCGATGAGCAGTTCTTC
TRBJ1-1 NA NA TRBV2 CASYRRQDDNTEAFF TGTGCCAGCTACAGAAGACAAGACGATAACACTGAAGCTTTCTTT
TRBJ2-2 NA NA TRBV7-3 CASSRDWTGELFF TGTGCCAGCAGCCGGGACTGGACCGGGGAGCTGTTTTTT
TRBJ2-7 NA NA TRBV30 CAWSVQGYEQYF TGTGCCTGGAGTGTACAGGGTTACGAGCAGTACTTC
TRBJ1-5 NA NA TRBV6-5 CASETDSNQPQHF TGTGCCAGCGAGACAGATAGCAATCAGCCCCAGCATTTT